These 18 T cell receptor beta chains were sequenced from one sample in a study of T-cell reconstitution after alpha-beta-depleted transplantation in children. Preparation of the TCRbeta library involved a method that used unique molecular identifiers. TCRdb reprocessed the PCR reads with MiXCR, giving one entry per CDR3 protein. The data contain 400,000 to 500,000 distinct CDR3 sequences, roughly 10% of them singletons. The sample was PBMCs from the stem cell graft donor, taken from the stem cell graft. The receptor source for this set is a human donor who donated a stem cell graft to a child with acute myeloid leukemia.

CDR3 bases: TGTGCCAGCAGCTTAGAAGGGTGGGATGAAGCTTTCTTT. Protein: CASSLEGWDEAFF. The chain is built from TRBV7-9 and TRBJ1-1, with no clear D. The CDR3 runs 13 residues. V was clipped by 1 base and J by 7 bases, with 10 bases between them. The germline V gene encodes CDR1 SEHNR and CDR2 FQNEAQ (reference sequence).

The table lists this clonotype with a few counts. The chain recombines TRBV20-1 with TRBJ2-1; 12 positions agree with TRBD2. V shed 6 bases and J 6 bases; nucleotides not matched to a gene: 3. CDR1 DFQATT and CDR2 SNEGSKA come from the germline V gene (reference sequence). CDR3 length: 13 amino acids. CDR3 bases: TGCAGTGCCCTGGGACTAGCGGGCAATGAGCAGTTCTTC. Amino acid sequence: CSALGLAGNEQFF.

This clonotype came up a few times. The V call is TRBV5-1, the J call TRBJ1-2; D is perhaps TRBD1 (6 bases). Germline V gives CDR1 SGHRS, CDR2 YFSETQ. V lost 1 base and J lost 2, with 12 bases in between. There are 15 residues in the CDR3. The chain's CDR3 is CASSLSGAINYGYTF. DNA of the CDR3: TGCGCCAGCAGCTTGTCGGGGGCTATCAACTATGGCTACACCTTC.

This chain uses TRBV6-1 with TRBJ2-1; 14 bases line up with TRBD2. Germline assignment: CDR1 MNHNS and CDR2 SASEGT. V shed 6 bases, J shed 6 bases, and the junction held 7 bases outside the gene matches. CDR3 length: 16 amino acids. The CDR3 DNA is TGTGCCAGCAGCGGGACTAGCGGGAGAATTTTCAATGAGCAGTTCTTC. It specifies CASSGTSGRIFNEQFF.

This clonotype was detected many times. This chain links TRBV9 with TRBJ2-7, with 12 bases matching TRBD2. In germline, CDR1 is SGDLS, CDR2 YYNGEE. The CDR3 runs 18 residues. Trimming cost V 3 bases and J 8 bases; bases outside gene matches: 18. CDR3 DNA sequence: TGTGCCAGCAGCGCTCGCATCGGACTAGCGGGGATTTCTACGCAGCAGTACGTC. Amino acid sequence: CASSARIGLAGISTQQYV.

The sample holds many counts of this clonotype. The CDR3 region is CASSLGTGDHTDTQYF. The CDR3 DNA follows: TGCGCCAGCAGCTTGGGTACAGGGGATCACACAGATACGCAGTATTTT. The chain recombines TRBV5-1 with TRBJ2-3; 7 nucleotides line up with TRBD1. This CDR3 region has 16 residues. Trimming cost V 0 bases and J 2 bases; bases outside gene matches: 6. CDR1 and CDR2 from the germline V gene are SGHRS and YFSETQ.

This clonotype has a count of ten or more. The V gene is TRBV5-1, the J gene TRBJ2-7, with TRBD2 matching over 10 bases. The V segment lost 4 bases and the J segment 1 base; nucleotides outside the gene matches: 11. The length of the CDR3 is 17 residues. The germline gives CDR1 SGHRS, CDR2 YFSETQ. The CDR3 loop is CASSLEVEAGGSYEQYF. CDR3 nucleotides: TGCGCCAGCAGCCTCGAGGTCGAAGCGGGAGGGTCCTACGAGCAGTACTTC.

This clonotype occurred a few times. CDR3 DNA: TGTGCCAGCAGCGTAAGGAGCTCCTATAATTCACCCCTCCACTTT. The encoded protein is CASSVRSSYNSPLHF. This chain links TRBV6-2 or TRBV6-3 with TRBJ1-6; D gene unclear. CDR3 length: 15 amino acids. The germline V gene has CDR1 MNHEY and CDR2 SVGEGT. Trimming took off 6 bases at V and 0 bases at J, with 9 bases between the two ends.

The table lists this clonotype with many counts. The V and J genes are TRBV20-1 and TRBJ1-2, with a weak D call TRBD1 (6 bases). Trimming took 1 base from V and 5 from J, leaving 26 bases between them. In germline, CDR1 is DFQATT, CDR2 SNEGSKA (reference sequence). This CDR3 is 18 amino acids long. The CDR3 coding sequence is TGCAGTGCTAGAGGCGGGGGACCAAGAGTCCAGGGGTCTTATGGCTACACCTTC. It is translated as CSARGGGPRVQGSYGYTF.

The chain recombines TRBV6-2 or TRBV6-3 with TRBJ2-3, with D hard to call. The ends were cut back, 2 bases at V and 2 bases at J, with 8 bases in the middle. The germline CDR1 and CDR2 sequences are MNHEY and SVGEGT. CDR3 size: 14 residues. The CDR3 spells CASSYGQDTDTQYF. CDR3 nucleotides: TGTGCCAGCAGTTACGGGCAAGACACAGATACGCAGTATTTT.

This clonotype was detected a few times. The rearrangement joins TRBV12-3 or TRBV12-4 to TRBJ1-5, with D unresolved. The V and J ends lost 6 bases and 0 bases respectively, with 6 bases between them. The CDR3 spans 13 residues. CDR3 nucleotide sequence: TGTGCCAGCAGCTTACCTAGCAATCAGCCCCAGCATTTT. The encoded protein is CASSLPSNQPQHF.

The sample holds one count of this clonotype. This CDR3 fails to terminate in the conserved phenylalanine or tryptophan, so it likely reflects a read error. The DNA is omitted, as the CDR3 cannot be located on it reliably, and the CDR3 follows TCRdb's listing. V gene TRBV4-1 combines with J gene TRBJ2-1; the table names TRBD2, a call not compared with the DNA. Germline-derived CDR1 and CDR2 are MGHRA and YSYEKL. From its first to its last residue, the CDR3 has 17 amino acids. CDR3 sequence reads: CASSQDIRAGGFRGKFL.

V gene TRBV25-1 combines with J gene TRBJ2-7; 8 bases map to TRBD1. CDR3 length equals 14 residues. With 6 bases clipped from V and 5 bases from J, the junction kept 9 bases outside the gene matches. Germline V gene lookup returns CDR1 MGHDK and CDR2 SYGVNS. The CDR3: CASSTGGQSDEQYF. For the CDR3, the DNA is TGTGCCAGCAGCACAGGGGGGCAGAGCGACGAGCAGTACTTC.

J is TRBJ2-7 and V is TRBV15; D unclear. Germline V gene data show CDR1 as LNHNV and CDR2 as YYDKDF (reference sequence). The CDR3 is made up of 14 amino acids. Trimming stripped 1 base from V and 2 bases from J, with 9 bases between. The CDR3 region has the DNA TGTGCCACCAGCAGAGGCGGCAGCCCCTACGAGCAGTACTTC. Its protein is CATSRGGSPYEQYF.

This clonotype was recorded at least ten times. The V and J genes are TRBV21-1 and TRBJ2-3; the table names TRBD2, a call not compared with the DNA. TRBV21-1 is reported as a pseudogene. The CDR3 spans 15 residues. The CDR3 loop reads CASSIPGPQRDTQYF. Here the CDR3 DNA reads TGTGCCAGCAGCATCCCCGGGCCTCAACGAGATACGCAGTATTTT.

The rearrangement links TRBV2 to TRBJ2-1; D unclear. V gave up 1 base and J gave up 2 bases, with 6 bases separating them. The V gene's germline CDR1 is SNHLY and CDR2 FYNNEI. The CDR3 runs to 14 residues. The CDR3 region is CASSEGSAYNEQFF. CDR3 bases: TGTGCCAGCAGTGAAGGGTCAGCCTACAATGAGCAGTTCTTC.

The genes are TRBV14 and TRBJ1-6; the D is unclear. V was shortened by 2 bases and J by 0 bases, with 8 bases between the two germline ends. The CDR3 has 16 residues. CDR1 is SGHDN and CDR2 is FVKESK in the germline V gene. CDR3 protein: CASSQYSLSYNSPLHF. In DNA form, the CDR3 reads TGTGCCAGCAGCCAATACAGCCTCTCCTATAATTCACCCCTCCACTTT.

This clonotype was counted between two and nine times. The chain uses TRBV7-9 and TRBJ2-1; weak D call: TRBD1 (6 bases). Trimming took 4 bases from V and 8 from J, leaving 18 bases between them. Germline values: CDR1 SEHNR, CDR2 FQNEAQ (reference sequence). The CDR3 spans 15 residues. DNA of the CDR3: TGTGCCAGCAGCTCCACCAACAGGGAGTTCGATGAGCAGTTCTTC. Its translation is CASSSTNREFDEQFF.